These 11 T cell receptor beta chains were sequenced from one sample in a study of blood T cell repertoires in COVID-19. The method was immunoSEQ multiplex PCR; TCRdb's version includes in-frame clones alone and lacks a portion of them. The table includes 200,000 to 300,000 clones, around 90% detected once. Sequenced sample: peripheral blood. All receptors come from a woman in her sixties or seventies with COVID-19, enrolled during active disease.

This chain uses TRBV7-9 with TRBJ2-5; tentatively, D is TRBD1 (6 bases). Germline CDR1 is SEHNR and CDR2 is FQNEAQ (reference sequence). This CDR3 region has 16 residues. With 5 bases removed from V and 5 bases from J, the gap between germline ends came to 21 bases. CDR3 sequence reads: CASSPTGTYLGETQYF. The CDR3 nucleotides read TGTGCCAGCAGCCCGACGGGGACATACTTGGGGGAGACCCAGTACTTC.

The V gene is TRBV7-2, the J gene TRBJ2-3, with 9 nucleotides matching TRBD1. V dropped 4 bases and J dropped 3; count of bases not matched to a gene: 8. Looked up from germline, CDR1 is SGHTA and CDR2 is FQGNSA. This CDR3 contains 16 residues. The CDR3 sequence is CASSSIAGTGTDTQYF. CDR3 in DNA: TGTGCCAGCAGCTCAATCGCCGGGACAGGGACAGATACGCAGTATTTT.

The V and J genes are TRBV7-2 and TRBJ1-1; no clear D gene. V gave up 1 base and J gave up 8 bases, with 14 bases separating them. The germline CDR1 and CDR2 sequences are SGHTA and FQGNSA. The CDR3 has 14 amino acids. CDR3 sequence (DNA): TGTGCCAGCAGCTTAGACCCCCCAACCAGAGAAGCTTTCTTT. Translation: CASSLDPPTREAFF.

In its sample, this clone was seen once. The chain links TRBV6-5 to TRBJ1-1, with no clear D. Trimming left V 7 bases short and J 12 bases short, with 21 bases between. CDR1 is MNHEY and CDR2 is SVGAGI in the germline V gene. The CDR3 sequence is 13 residues long. CDR3 sequence reads: CASTPGGFVGTFF. CDR3 sequence (DNA): TGTGCCAGCACTCCAGGAGGCTTTGTTGGGACTTTCTTT.

A remark on this clone: Its ends do not fully match the called genes, so a read error is possible. V is TRBV7-9 and J is TRBJ2-1; 11 bases are a match to TRBD2. The CDR3 runs to 14 residues. The germline V gene has CDR1 SEHNR and CDR2 FQNEAQ (reference sequence). The DNA for the CDR3 is TGTGCCAGCAGCTTCTTGGCTAGCGGGAGGCCCCCCCTCTTC. This gives the protein CASSFLASGRPPLF.

The rearrangement joins TRBV6-1 to TRBJ2-2; perhaps TRBD1 as D (5 bases). Germline V lookup: CDR1 MNHNS, CDR2 SASEGT. The ends were cut back, 4 bases at V and 1 base at J, with 13 bases in the middle. The CDR3 has 16 residues. The CDR3 region is CASSARSGMNTGELFF. The CDR3 coding sequence is TGTGCCAGCAGTGCCCGATCAGGGATGAACACCGGGGAGCTGTTTTTT.

The chain has TRBV29-1 and TRBJ1-5; 7 bases match TRBD1. This CDR3 has 14 residues. Looked up from germline, CDR1 is SQVTM and CDR2 is ANQGSEA. Unmatched junction bases numbered 9, after V lost 6 bases and J lost 4 bases. CDR3 sequence: CSVPIGTANQPQHF. For the CDR3, the DNA is TGCAGCGTCCCCATAGGGACAGCTAATCAGCCCCAGCATTTT.

The genes are TRBV11-2 and TRBJ1-1; 11 bases line up with TRBD1. CDR3 length: 16 residues. The V gene's germline CDR1 is SGHAT and CDR2 FQNNGV. Losses at the gene ends were 5 bases for V and 5 bases for J; bases not matched to a gene: 10. The DNA for the CDR3 is TGTGCCAGCAGCCCCCGGACAGGGGGCGCATGGACTGAAGCTTTCTTT. Translated: CASSPRTGGAWTEAFF.

This clone was seen just once. The chain uses TRBV11-2 and TRBJ1-1; D is unclear. Trimming took 2 bases from V and 2 from J, leaving 9 bases between them. Germline-derived CDR1 and CDR2 are SGHAT and FQNNGV. The CDR3 sequence is 14 residues long. The CDR3 DNA sequence: TGTGCCAGCAGCTTAAGTTTCAGAAACACTGAAGCTTTCTTT. Amino acid sequence: CASSLSFRNTEAFF.

Here the CDR3 DNA reads TGTGCCAGCGGGCTCCGGGACAGGGGGCCATTATACTATGGCTACACCTTC. Translation: CASGLRDRGPLYYGYTF. V and J are TRBV12-1 and TRBJ1-2; the table assigns TRBD1, which was not confirmed against the DNA. TRBV12-1 is classified as a pseudogene. This CDR3 has 17 residues.

The V call is TRBV28, the J call TRBJ2-5; no reliable D call. CDR1 is MDHEN and CDR2 is SYDVKM in the germline V gene. V was cut by 2 bases and J by 7 bases, with 11 bases left in between. The CDR3 is 13 amino acids. CDR3 amino acids: CASSLEVKRTQYF. CDR3 in DNA: TGTGCCAGCAGTTTAGAGGTCAAACGGACCCAGTACTTC.